This T cell receptor beta chain was captured in a study of blood T cells in healthy people across ages. Looking at the study overall: Per two T cells, about one barcoded beta molecule was captured through template switching.

For the second PCR, which ran for roughly 6 to 12 cycles, a sample-barcoded 5' primer and a J-beta primer mix were used. Each cDNA molecule carried a tag from a template-switch adaptor that contained 12 random nucleotides. MiXCR, run by TCRdb on the 5' RACE reads, gives a single entry per CDR3 protein. The sample gives under 800,000 distinct CDR3 sequences, roughly 43% of which show up once; under 25% is in the top ten. This clonotype occurred a few times. The CDR3 runs to 16 residues. In germline, CDR1 is LGHNA, CDR2 YSLEER. The rearrangement links TRBV4-3 to TRBJ2-1; 7 bases agree with TRBD2. The J call may be faulty, since TRBJ2-7 better matches the DNA end. This TCR was recovered from a woman between 55 and 75 years old in good health. Sequenced material: blood. This chain's CDR3 is CASSQDPGGETNEQYF. Here the CDR3 DNA reads TGCGCCAGCAGCCAAGATCCGGGGGGAGAAACTAATGAGCAGTACTTC.